Sequencing of this T cell receptor (beta chain) was carried out in a study of T cell changes during pregnancy in multiple sclerosis. CDR3 length: 15 amino acids. Germline V gene sequence: CDR1 MNHNS, CDR2 SASEGT. The ends were cut back, 2 bases at V and 6 bases at J, with 17 bases in the middle. Libraries were prepared by immunoSEQ multiplex PCR; TCRdb keeps only in-frame clonotypes and omits some of them. The sample consists of about 66,000 clones, roughly nine tenths of them appearing once. This clonotype originated in a female donor with multiple sclerosis, enrolled in a pregnancy study. This chain joins TRBV6-1 and TRBJ2-7, with a possible D match to TRBD2 (5 bases). The sample in question was CD8+ T cells from peripheral blood mononuclear cells, obtained before pregnancy. The CDR3 DNA is TGTGCCAGCAGTGAAAAGGACTGGGGAATCCGCGAGCAGTACTTC. It encodes CASSEKDWGIREQYF.